The 21 T cell receptor beta chains below all came from one sample that was sequenced in a study of T cell responses to AZD1222 COVID-19 vaccine (dated by TCRdb to about 2021). The label giving this sample's time point can be read as: baseline before first vaccination. The library was made by the immunoSEQ multiplex PCR assay. Imported from immuneACCESS, the table was reduced by TCRdb to in-frame sequences with V and J called. These copies leave out some clones; in studies compared against another copy, an unresolved V gene accounts for under half, and the cause of the remainder is not known. The sample yields 90,000 to 130,000 clones; approximately 83% were counted once. Jointly, the top ten make up about 9.4% of the sample. Sequencing used peripheral blood, obtained on day 0 of AZD1222 vaccination. Receptor source: an adult in good health.

This clone was counted once. The rearrangement uses TRBV29-1 and TRBJ2-5, with 9 bases identical to TRBD1. The CDR3 is made up of 15 amino acids. The trim removed 7 bases at V and 5 bases at J, leaving 14 bases unmatched. CDR1 is SQVTM, CDR2 ANQGSEA, per germline. The CDR3 is CSAGANRGHGETQYF. The CDR3 DNA reads TGCAGCGCCGGCGCGAACAGGGGGCACGGCGAGACCCAGTACTTC.

This clone was counted a few times. This chain uses TRBV5-5 with TRBJ2-1; a possible D gene is TRBD1 (6 bases). The V gene lost 2 bases and the J gene lost 4 bases, with 13 bases spanning the gap. The length of the CDR3 is 15 residues. CDR1 is SGHKS, CDR2 YYEKEE, per germline (reference sequence). As DNA, the CDR3 is TGTGCCAGCAGCTTAGGGCAGGGGCCTTACAATGAGCAGTTCTTC. This gives the protein CASSLGQGPYNEQFF.

The V gene is TRBV10-3, the J gene TRBJ2-1; D gene uncertain. The CDR3 covers 14 residues. Germline assignment: CDR1 ENHRY and CDR2 SYGVKD. Trimming left V 8 bases short and J 0 bases short, with 11 bases between. The CDR3 spells CAIQDGASYNEQFF. Written as DNA, the CDR3 is TGTGCCATCCAAGATGGTGCCTCCTACAATGAGCAGTTCTTC.

The genes are TRBV3-1 (or the pseudogene TRBV3-2) and TRBJ2-5; TRBD1 might be the D (5 bases). CDR1 is LGHDT, CDR2 YNNKEL, per germline (reference sequence). There are 13 residues in the CDR3. V lost 5 bases, J lost 4 bases, and 11 bases lay in between. In DNA, the CDR3 is TGTGCCAGCAGCGTGGGGCTGAGAGAGACCCAGTACTTC. Protein product: CASSVGLRETQYF.

V gene TRBV9 combines with J gene TRBJ1-4; 7 nucleotides agree with TRBD1. CDR1 and CDR2 from the germline V gene are SGDLS and YYNGEE. The junction had 6 bases not matched to a gene; V was cut back by 3 bases and J by 4 bases. The CDR3 runs to 15 residues. In nucleotides, the CDR3 is TGTGCCAGCAGCGGAGGAGGGGGCGATAATGAAAAACTGTTTTTT. Residues: CASSGGGGDNEKLFF.

This clone was seen only once. The V and J genes are TRBV5-4 and TRBJ1-2, with a possible D match to TRBD1 (5 bases). The CDR3 extends over 14 amino acids. The germline gives CDR1 SGHNT, CDR2 YYREEE (reference sequence). V lost 4 bases to trimming and J lost 12 bases, with 22 bases between them. The CDR3 sequence: CASSVVGVGGVDTF. The CDR3 bases are TGTGCCAGCAGCGTCGTGGGGGTCGGGGGTGTGGACACCTTC.

The rearrangement uses TRBV15 and TRBJ1-2; unclear D gene. This CDR3 has 15 amino acids. CDR1 and CDR2 (germline): LNHNV, YYDKDF (reference sequence). V was trimmed by 0 bases and J by 0 bases, leaving 8 bases between them. DNA for the CDR3: TGTGCCACCAGCAGAGACAGGAACTCTAACTATGGCTACACCTTC. Protein sequence: CATSRDRNSNYGYTF.

The chain has TRBV30 and TRBJ2-3; unclear D gene. V was pared by 2 bases and J by 1 base, with 7 bases between. In germline, CDR1 is GTSNPN, CDR2 SVGIG (reference sequence). The CDR3 totals 13 residues. This chain's CDR3 is CAWSRKGTDTQYF. The CDR3 DNA sequence: TGTGCCTGGAGTCGTAAGGGCACAGATACGCAGTATTTT.

The gene calls are TRBV13 and TRBJ2-4; 12 bases agree with TRBD2. The CDR3 length is 18 residues. The V gene's germline CDR1 is PRHDT and CDR2 FYEKMQ (reference sequence). V trimming: 4 bases; J trimming: 3 bases; junction bases outside the gene matches: 10. CDR3 loop: CASSYRTGTSGRKNIQYF. In nucleotides, the CDR3 is TGTGCCAGCAGCTATCGGACCGGGACTAGCGGGCGCAAAAACATTCAGTACTTC.

The chain carries TRBV19 and TRBJ2-5; D not certain. The CDR3 runs 11 residues. Between the trimmed V and J ends, which lost 4 bases and 4 bases, there was a span of 4 bases. CDR1 and CDR2 from the germline V gene are LNHDA and SQIVND (reference sequence). CDR3 residues: CASSTLETQYF. For the CDR3, the DNA is TGTGCCAGTAGTACCCTAGAGACCCAGTACTTC. The variable domain in full, completed from reference TRBV19 and TRBJ2-5, reads DGGITQSPKYLFRKEGQNVTLSCEQNLNHDAMYWYRQDPGQGLRLIYYSQIVNDFQKGDIAEGYSVSREKKESFPLTVTSAQKNPTAFYLCASSTLETQYFGPGTRLLVL.

This chain uses TRBV5-5 with TRBJ1-1, with D maybe TRBD1 (5 bases). Trimming took off 3 bases at V and 11 bases at J, with 17 bases between the two ends. This CDR3 is built from 13 residues. CDR1 and CDR2 from the germline V gene are SGHKS and YYEKEE (reference sequence). CDR3 residues: CASSSRDPQAAFF. The CDR3 nucleotides read TGTGCCAGCAGCTCCCGGGACCCTCAGGCGGCTTTCTTT.

The chain combines TRBV7-3 with TRBJ2-1, with D tentatively TRBD2 (5 bases). The CDR3 length is 14 residues. Looked up from germline, CDR1 is SGHTA and CDR2 is FQGTGA. V was pared by 0 bases and J by 8 bases, with 11 bases between. CDR3 residues: CASSLTPASYEQFF. In DNA form, the CDR3 reads TGTGCCAGCAGCTTAACTCCGGCTAGCTATGAGCAGTTCTTC.

V usage is TRBV5-1 and J usage is TRBJ1-3, with D unresolved. The germline V gene encodes CDR1 SGHRS and CDR2 YFSETQ. The CDR3 length is 15 residues. Trimming cost V 1 base and J 6 bases, with 14 bases left between them. In DNA, the CDR3 is TGCGCCAGCAGCTTGTTCGGGGAGGGTTTAAACACCATATATTTT. It specifies CASSLFGEGLNTIYF. The full variable domain, its missing parts supplied by reference TRBV5-1 and TRBJ1-3, is KAGVTQTPRYLIKTRGQQVTLSCSPISGHRSVSWYQQTPGQGLQFLFEYFSETQRNKGNFPGRFSGRQFSNSRSEMNVSTLELGDSALYLCASSLFGEGLNTIYFGEGSWLTVV.

The V and J genes are TRBV7-2 and TRBJ1-5; D is ambiguous. This CDR3 contains 14 residues. V was clipped by 2 bases and J by 0 bases, with 5 bases between them. The germline V gene has CDR1 SGHTA and CDR2 FQGNSA. The CDR3 protein is CASSLYNSNQPQHF. The CDR3 DNA reads TGTGCCAGCAGCTTATATAATAGCAATCAGCCCCAGCATTTT.

The gene calls are TRBV29-1 and TRBJ2-5; TRBD2 might be the D (5 bases). V shed 3 bases and J shed 0 bases, with 8 bases lying between them. The CDR3 sequence is 13 residues long. Germline lookup yields CDR1 SQVTM and CDR2 ANQGSEA. The DNA of the CDR3 is TGCAGCGTTGAGGGGAGAAACCAAGAGACCCAGTACTTC. Protein product: CSVEGRNQETQYF. The full variable domain, completed using reference TRBV29-1 and TRBJ2-5, is SAVISQKPSRDICQRGTSLTIQCQVDSQVTMMFWYRQQPGQSLTLIATANQGSEATYESGFVIDKFPISRPNLTFSTLTVSNMSPEDSSIYLCSVEGRNQETQYFGPGTRLLVL.

This chain joins TRBV6-5 and TRBJ2-7; D is possibly TRBD2 (6 bases). V lost 10 bases and J 5 bases, leaving 18 bases between the germline ends. The CDR3 spans 13 residues. Germline V gene sequence: CDR1 MNHEY, CDR2 SVGAGI. CDR3 bases: TGTGCCATCCGCGGCGGGGTACCCGACGAGCAGTACTTC. It translates to CAIRGGVPDEQYF.

The V and J genes are TRBV4-2 and TRBJ1-5; no definite D call. Trimming took off 4 bases at V and 0 bases at J, with 25 bases between the two ends. The CDR3 runs to 20 residues. The germline V gene has CDR1 LGHNA and CDR2 YNFKEQ. The DNA for the CDR3 is TGTGCCAGCAGCCCCCGCGCTTTCGATGGCACGACTGTTAGCAATCAGCCCCAGCATTTT. It codes for CASSPRAFDGTTVSNQPQHF.

The chain recombines TRBV19 with TRBJ1-4; possibly TRBD1 for D (6 bases). The germline gives CDR1 LNHDA, CDR2 SQIVND (reference sequence). This CDR3 region has 12 residues. V lost 6 bases, J lost 8 bases, and 10 bases lay in between. CDR3 in amino acids: CASRKGGEKLFF. The CDR3 bases are TGTGCCAGTAGAAAGGGGGGAGAAAAACTGTTTTTT.

CDR3 nucleotides: TGTGCCAGCAGTTTTTTAGAGCGTGGACAGGAAAATTCACCCCTCCACTTT. Protein sequence: CASSFLERGQENSPLHF. This chain links TRBV28 with TRBJ1-6; 7 bases match TRBD1. Germline V gene sequence: CDR1 MDHEN, CDR2 SYDVKM. The CDR3 sequence is 17 residues long. J was trimmed by 7 bases and V by 3 bases; bases with no gene match: 12.

The chain combines TRBV7-2 with TRBJ2-3; maybe TRBD2 (6 bases). The CDR3 length is 16 residues. Trimming removed 5 bases from V and 4 bases from J, with 19 bases in between. Germline V gene data show CDR1 as SGHTA and CDR2 as FQGNSA. Here the CDR3 DNA reads TGTGCCAGCAGCCCCCTTGGGACTGTAGCATCAGATACGCAGTATTTT. This translates into CASSPLGTVASDTQYF.

The chain carries TRBV19 and TRBJ2-3, with TRBD2 identical over 10 bases. The CDR3 loop spans 19 amino acids. CDR1 and CDR2 (germline): LNHDA, SQIVND (reference sequence). The trim removed 3 bases at V and 2 bases at J, leaving 14 bases unmatched. CDR3 loop: CASSIRLAGDLPFTDTQYF. CDR3 sequence (DNA): TGTGCCAGTAGTATCAGGCTAGCGGGGGACCTTCCCTTCACAGATACGCAGTATTTT.